This T cell receptor (beta chain) was retrieved from a study of T cells expressing NK-cell markers. Study-wide background: Eight donors were sequenced, of whom seven were HCMV-seropositive, while the remaining one was HCMV-seronegative.

Study outcomes and limitations: Dominant NKG2C+ clonotypes accounted for roughly 1.0-7.5% of CD8+ T cells in several donors.

TCRdb re-called the 5' RACE reads and gives one entry per CDR3 protein, without DNA. The ten most abundant clones cover around 20% of a sample with roughly 160,000 distinct CDR3 sequences. On this clonotype: The antigen is undetermined.

Per germline, CDR1 SEHNR and CDR2 FQNEAQ (reference sequence). CDR3 length equals 15 residues. The chain carries TRBV7-9 and TRBJ2-5; TCRdb's D call of TRBD2 is untestable without DNA. The sequenced material came from blood T cells: a sorted CD56 or NKG2C T cell subset, CD4+ or CD8+ T cells, or bulk PBMC T cells (not recorded which). The receptor was derived from a man aged 18 to 69 in good health. The CDR3 here is CASGRTSGNQETQYF.